This T cell receptor (beta chain) was identified during a study of T cell repertoires in cytomegalovirus infection. This clonotype came up many times. TCRdb passed the reads through MiXCR, listing each CDR3 protein once. The data show approximately 150,000 distinct CDR3 sequences, 17% seen once. V lost 3 bases and J lost 4, with 19 bases in between. CDR1 is SGHVS and CDR2 is FQNEAQ in the germline V gene. This CDR3 is built from 17 residues. Sequences were obtained from CD8+ T cells from PBMCs. This TCR came from a human donor in good health (CMV status not recorded). Some clones in this sample may be carry-over from other donors' samples. The chain carries TRBV7-8 and TRBJ2-1; D might be TRBD1 or TRBD2, each matching 6 bases. The CDR3 nucleotides read TGTGCCAGCAGCTTCTCTTCGTCAGGAGGGGGTTACAATGAGCAGTTCTTC. Translation gives CASSFSSSGGGYNEQFF. Supplemented by reference TRBV7-8 and TRBJ2-1, the full variable domain reads GAGVSQSPRYKVAKRGQDVALRCDPISGHVSLFWYQQALGQGPEFLTYFQNEAQLDKSGLPSDRFFAERPEGSVSTLKIQRTQQEDSAVYLCASSFSSSGGGYNEQFFGPGTRLTVL.